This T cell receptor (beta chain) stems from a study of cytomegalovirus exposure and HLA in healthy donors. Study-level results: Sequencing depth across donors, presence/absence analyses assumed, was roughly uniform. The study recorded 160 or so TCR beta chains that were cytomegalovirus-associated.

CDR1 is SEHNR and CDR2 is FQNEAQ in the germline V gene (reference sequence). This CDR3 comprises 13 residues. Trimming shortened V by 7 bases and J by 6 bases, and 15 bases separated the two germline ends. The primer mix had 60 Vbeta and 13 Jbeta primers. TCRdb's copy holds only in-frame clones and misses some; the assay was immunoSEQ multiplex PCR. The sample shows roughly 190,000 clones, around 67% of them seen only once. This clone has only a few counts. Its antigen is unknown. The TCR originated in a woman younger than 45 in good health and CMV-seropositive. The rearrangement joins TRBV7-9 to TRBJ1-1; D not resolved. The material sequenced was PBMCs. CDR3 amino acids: CASTRREGAEAFF. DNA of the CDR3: TGTGCCAGCACCCGTCGTGAGGGCGCTGAAGCTTTCTTT.